Following are 2 T cell receptor beta chains from one sample sequenced in a study of blood T cell repertoires in COVID-19. Some clones are missing from TCRdb's copy, which holds only in-frame ones; the method was immunoSEQ multiplex PCR. The sample holds approximately 140,000 clones, about 70% seen once. The specimen sequenced was peripheral blood. These receptors were collected from a man aged 80 or over with acute or convalescent COVID-19.

In its sample, this clone was seen a few times. The chain couples TRBV4-1 to TRBJ1-3; D ambiguous. In germline, CDR1 is MGHRA, CDR2 YSYEKL. The CDR3 length is 16 residues. Trimming pared 0 bases from V and 0 bases from J, leaving 9 bases between. The CDR3 sequence is CASSQDTRLSGNTIYF. DNA for the CDR3: TGCGCCAGCAGCCAAGATACACGTCTCTCTGGAAACACCATATATTTT.

The gene calls are TRBV3-1 (or the pseudogene TRBV3-2) and TRBJ2-6, with a weak D call TRBD2 (7 bases). Trimming stripped 0 bases from V and 3 bases from J, with 12 bases between. This CDR3 has 17 residues. Germline CDR1 and CDR2: LGHDT and YNNKEL (reference sequence). The CDR3 spells CASSQEWGGSGANVLTF. CDR3 nucleotides: TGTGCCAGCAGCCAAGAATGGGGGGGCAGTGGGGCCAACGTCCTGACTTTC.